Listed here are 12 T cell receptor beta chains from one sample, sequenced in a study of T cell responses to AZD1222 COVID-19 vaccine. Libraries were prepared by immunoSEQ multiplex PCR; TCRdb keeps only in-frame clonotypes and omits some of them. The sample lists 100,000 to 150,000 clones, around 84% occurring once. Sequencing used peripheral blood, obtained on day 0 of AZD1222 vaccination. These receptors were taken from an adult in good health.

The chain uses TRBV3-1 (or the pseudogene TRBV3-2) and TRBJ2-2; D possibly uses TRBD1 or TRBD2 (6 bases each). V was clipped by 3 bases and J by 7 bases, with 18 bases between them. Germline values: CDR1 LGHDT, CDR2 YNNKEL (reference sequence). This CDR3 is built from 16 residues. CDR3 sequence: CASSHLLGGQHGELFF. In DNA, the CDR3 is TGTGCCAGCAGCCATTTACTTGGGGGGCAGCACGGGGAGCTGTTTTTT.

This rearrangement joins TRBV2 to TRBJ2-7, with TRBD1 matching 7 bases. Germline V lookup: CDR1 SNHLY, CDR2 FYNNEI. V dropped 6 bases and J dropped 3; count of bases not matched to a gene: 2. This CDR3 comprises 12 residues. The CDR3 sequence: CASRGQDYEQYF. DNA for the CDR3: TGTGCCAGCAGAGGACAGGACTACGAGCAGTACTTC. Based on the CDR3 plus reference TRBV2 and TRBJ2-7, the full variable domain is EPEVTQTPSHQVTQMGQEVILRCVPISNHLYFYWYRQILGQKVEFLVSFYNNEISEKSEIFDDQFSVERPDGSNFTLKIRSTKLEDSAMYFCASRGQDYEQYFGPGTRLTVT.

V usage is TRBV11-2 and J usage is TRBJ2-5; 10 bases fit TRBD1. V shed 3 bases and J 5 bases; nucleotides not matched to a gene: 6. CDR3 length: 15 amino acids. The germline CDR1 and CDR2 sequences are SGHAT and FQNNGV. The CDR3 reads CASSFGTGAPETQYF. CDR3 DNA: TGTGCCAGCAGCTTTGGGACAGGGGCCCCGGAGACCCAGTACTTC.

The V and J genes are TRBV6-5 and TRBJ2-7; maybe TRBD2 (5 bases). Germline CDR1 and CDR2: MNHEY and SVGAGI. The CDR3 has 13 residues. Deletions cut 6 bases from V and 3 bases from J, with 12 bases between. In DNA, the CDR3 is TGTGCCAGCAGCCCCGGACTCCTCTACGAGCAGTACTTC. This gives the protein CASSPGLLYEQYF.

The chain couples TRBV6-1 to TRBJ1-1; D remains ambiguous. The germline V gene has CDR1 MNHNS and CDR2 SASEGT. CDR3 size: 15 residues. V gave up 1 base and J gave up 4 bases, with 13 bases separating them. The CDR3 protein is CASSEGGFGITEAFF. CDR3 nucleotides: TGTGCCAGCAGTGAAGGAGGGTTTGGGATCACTGAAGCTTTCTTT.

This chain uses TRBV10-1 with TRBJ1-2, with 9 positions matching TRBD1. The V gene's germline CDR1 is WNHNN and CDR2 SYGVQD (reference sequence). The V segment lost 10 bases and the J segment 1 base; nucleotides outside the gene matches: 22. The CDR3 is 19 amino acids. The CDR3 loop reads CANFMGQGGFLIHNYGYTF. CDR3 nucleotide sequence: TGCGCCAACTTTATGGGACAGGGAGGATTTTTAATTCATAACTATGGCTACACCTTC.

V and J are TRBV27 and TRBJ1-2; possibly TRBD1 for D (6 bases). The CDR3 has 13 residues. The germline V gene encodes CDR1 MNHEY and CDR2 SMNVEV (reference sequence). Trimming shortened V by 6 bases and J by 8 bases, and 16 bases separated the two germline ends. The CDR3 nucleotides are TGTGCCAGCAGCCTAACAGGGTTCAACGGCTACACCTTC. Residues: CASSLTGFNGYTF.

The chain joins TRBV10-3 to TRBJ2-1; 9 bases agree with TRBD2. V shed 6 bases and J 5 bases; nucleotides not matched to a gene: 8. Germline V gene data show CDR1 as ENHRY and CDR2 as SYGVKD. The CDR3 spans 15 residues. The CDR3 region is CAIRTLTSGDNEQFF. In DNA form, the CDR3 reads TGTGCCATCAGGACACTGACTAGCGGTGACAATGAGCAGTTCTTC.

This clone was seen only a few times. The chain recombines TRBV30 with TRBJ1-6, with D perhaps matching TRBD1 (5 bases). Germline-derived CDR1 and CDR2 are GTSNPN and SVGIG (reference sequence). This CDR3 region has 13 residues. V lost 5 bases and J lost 9, with 14 bases in between. CDR3 coding DNA: TGTGCCTGGCAAGAAGCAGGGCCTTCACCCCTCCACTTT. Protein sequence: CAWQEAGPSPLHF.

The chain recombines TRBV29-1 with TRBJ2-7, with D uncertain. V lost 4 bases and J lost 9, with 16 bases in between. The CDR3 length is 12 residues. Per germline, CDR1 SQVTM and CDR2 ANQGSEA. This CDR3 reads CSVGGPDEWQYF. In DNA, the CDR3 is TGCAGCGTTGGTGGGCCGGATGAATGGCAGTACTTC.

The chain joins TRBV28 to TRBJ2-7; D is possibly TRBD2 (5 bases). The CDR3 is 11 residues long. CDR1 is MDHEN and CDR2 is SYDVKM in the germline V gene. V lost 5 bases and J lost 6, with 8 bases in between. Written as DNA, the CDR3 is TGTGCCAGCAGTCTAGCCCGCGAGCAGTACTTC. It translates to CASSLAREQYF. Full variable domain (missing parts from reference TRBV28 and TRBJ2-7): DVKVTQSSRYLVKRTGEKVFLECVQDMDHENMFWYRQDPGLGLRLIYFSYDVKMKEKGDIPEGYSVSREKKERFSLILESASTNQTSMYLCASSLAREQYFGPGTRLTVT.

The genes are TRBV7-2 and TRBJ1-1; D unclear. CDR3 length equals 11 residues. CDR1 and CDR2 (germline): SGHTA, FQGNSA. Trimming removed 6 bases from V and 7 bases from J, with 9 bases in between. As DNA, the CDR3 is TGTGCCAGCAGTTCGTTTAATGAAGCTTTCTTT. This codes for CASSSFNEAFF.